This TCR beta chain was recorded in a study of T cells in narcolepsy. Study conclusions and caveats: Some memory CD4+ repertoires had no autoreactive clone sequences. Autoreactive HCRT-specific and TRIB2-specific clonotypes were marked in same-patient CSF-versus-blood CD4+ comparisons. Autoreactive clonotypes reportedly recurred in blood of same and different patients, not controls.

On this clone itself: The antigen is not known.

The V end lost 3 bases, the J end lost 0 bases, and 17 bases lay between the germline ends. Germline V gene lookup returns CDR1 SGDLS and CDR2 YYNGEE. The CDR3 sequence is 17 residues long. The table came from immunoSEQ multiplex PCR; TCRdb's copy has only in-frame clones and leaves some out. Of some 20,000 clones in the sample, roughly four fifths were seen once. This chain connects TRBV9 to TRBJ2-3; the D gene is possibly TRBD1 (6 bases). Material: memory (CD45RA-) CD4+ T cells from blood. This sequence originates from a human donor in good health. This CDR3 reads CASSGINRAESTDTQYF. The CDR3 DNA sequence: TGTGCCAGCAGCGGGATAAACAGGGCGGAGAGCACAGATACGCAGTATTTT.